This T cell receptor beta chain was documented in a study of response to subunit inactivated influenza vaccine. In this sample, this clonotype turned up a few times. TCRdb re-called the RT-PCR reads with MiXCR, one entry per CDR3 protein. The sample contains some 850,000 distinct CDR3 sequences, about a fifth of which appear only once. The CDR3 length is 17 residues. Trimming removed 5 bases from V and 1 base from J, with 21 bases in between. Germline V lookup: CDR1 KGHSH, CDR2 LQKENI. The receptor was derived from a man aged 45-60 years who received an inactivated influenza vaccine. The V gene is TRBV18, the J gene TRBJ2-7; D gene ambiguous. The source material was PBMCs from blood, sampled about 5 days after vaccination. The CDR3 here is CASSSYKHWAESYEQYF. The DNA for the CDR3 is TGTGCCAGCTCATCATACAAACACTGGGCAGAATCCTACGAGCAGTACTTC. Together with reference TRBV18 and TRBJ2-7, the CDR3 gives the full variable domain: NAGVMQNPRHLVRRRGQEARLRCSPMKGHSHVYWYRQLPEEGLKFMVYLQKENIIDESGMPKERFSAEFPKEGPSILRIQQVVRGDSAAYFCASSSYKHWAESYEQYFGPGTRLTVT.